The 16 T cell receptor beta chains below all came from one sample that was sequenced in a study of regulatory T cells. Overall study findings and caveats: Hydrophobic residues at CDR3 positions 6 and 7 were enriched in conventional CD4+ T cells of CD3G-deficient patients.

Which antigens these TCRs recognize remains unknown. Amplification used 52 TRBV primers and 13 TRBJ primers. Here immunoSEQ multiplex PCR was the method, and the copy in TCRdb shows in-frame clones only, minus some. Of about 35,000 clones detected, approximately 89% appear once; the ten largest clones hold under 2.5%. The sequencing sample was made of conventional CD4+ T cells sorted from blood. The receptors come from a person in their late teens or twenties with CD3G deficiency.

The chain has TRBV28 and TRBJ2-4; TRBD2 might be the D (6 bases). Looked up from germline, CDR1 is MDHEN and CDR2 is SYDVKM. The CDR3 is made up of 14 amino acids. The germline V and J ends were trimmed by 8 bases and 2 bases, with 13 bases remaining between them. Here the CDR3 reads CASGTPGTKNIQYF. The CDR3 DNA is TGTGCCAGCGGGACTCCCGGAACCAAAAACATTCAGTACTTC. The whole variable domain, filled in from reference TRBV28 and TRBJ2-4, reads DVKVTQSSRYLVKRTGEKVFLECVQDMDHENMFWYRQDPGLGLRLIYFSYDVKMKEKGDIPEGYSVSREKKERFSLILESASTNQTSMYLCASGTPGTKNIQYFGAGTRLSVL.

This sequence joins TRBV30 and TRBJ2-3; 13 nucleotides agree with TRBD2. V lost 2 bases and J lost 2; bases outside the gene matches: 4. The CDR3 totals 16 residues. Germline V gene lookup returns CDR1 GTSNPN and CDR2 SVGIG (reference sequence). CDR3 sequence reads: CAWSPGTSGATDTQYF. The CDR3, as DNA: TGTGCCTGGAGTCCCGGGACTAGCGGGGCCACAGATACGCAGTATTTT.

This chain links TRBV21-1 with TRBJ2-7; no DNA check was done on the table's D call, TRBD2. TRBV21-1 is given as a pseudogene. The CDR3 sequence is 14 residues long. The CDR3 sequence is CASSKGGTPYEQYF. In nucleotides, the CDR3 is TGTGCCAGCAGCAAAGGCGGGACCCCCTACGAGCAGTACTTC.

CDR3 sequence (DNA): TGTGCCAGCAGCCCGACAGGGGGCGGGGATAGGCCCCAGCATTTT. The encoded protein is CASSPTGGGDRPQHF. The chain joins TRBV6-1 to TRBJ1-5, with 10 bases fitting TRBD1. The V segment lost 6 bases and the J segment 9 bases; nucleotides outside the gene matches: 11. The CDR3 runs 15 residues. Germline V gene lookup returns CDR1 MNHNS and CDR2 SASEGT.

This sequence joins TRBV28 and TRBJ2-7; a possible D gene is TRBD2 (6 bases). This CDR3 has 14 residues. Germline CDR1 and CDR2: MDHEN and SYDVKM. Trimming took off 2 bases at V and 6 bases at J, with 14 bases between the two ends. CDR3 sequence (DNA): TGTGCCAGCAGTTTACAAGGGCCGGGGGTCGAGCAGTACTTC. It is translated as CASSLQGPGVEQYF. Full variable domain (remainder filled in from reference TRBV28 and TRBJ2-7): DVKVTQSSRYLVKRTGEKVFLECVQDMDHENMFWYRQDPGLGLRLIYFSYDVKMKEKGDIPEGYSVSREKKERFSLILESASTNQTSMYLCASSLQGPGVEQYFGPGTRLTVT.

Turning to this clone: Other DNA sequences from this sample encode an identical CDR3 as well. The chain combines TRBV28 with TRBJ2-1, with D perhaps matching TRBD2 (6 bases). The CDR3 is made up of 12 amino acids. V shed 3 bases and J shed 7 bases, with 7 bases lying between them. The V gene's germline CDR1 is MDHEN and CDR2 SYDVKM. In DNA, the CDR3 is TGTGCCAGCAGTTTGGGGAGGAATGAGCAGTTCTTC. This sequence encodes CASSLGRNEQFF.

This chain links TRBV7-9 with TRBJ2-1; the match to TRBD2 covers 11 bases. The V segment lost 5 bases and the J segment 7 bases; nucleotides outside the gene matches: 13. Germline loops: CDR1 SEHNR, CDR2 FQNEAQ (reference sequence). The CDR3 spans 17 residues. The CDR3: CASSPPLELAGGNEQFF. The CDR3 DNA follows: TGTGCCAGCAGCCCCCCTCTTGAGCTAGCGGGGGGAAATGAGCAGTTCTTC.

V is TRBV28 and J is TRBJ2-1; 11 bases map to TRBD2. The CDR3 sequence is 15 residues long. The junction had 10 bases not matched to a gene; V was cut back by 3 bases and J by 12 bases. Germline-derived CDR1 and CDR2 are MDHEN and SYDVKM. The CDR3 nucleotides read TGTGCCAGCAGTTTGCGACTAGCGGGGCCTAGAGGGCAGTTCTTC. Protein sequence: CASSLRLAGPRGQFF.

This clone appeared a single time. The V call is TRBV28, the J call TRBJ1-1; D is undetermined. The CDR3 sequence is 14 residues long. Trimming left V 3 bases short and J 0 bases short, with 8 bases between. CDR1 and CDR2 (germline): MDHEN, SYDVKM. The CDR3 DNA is TGTGCCAGCAGTTTGGTACGAATGAACACTGAAGCTTTCTTT. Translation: CASSLVRMNTEAFF.

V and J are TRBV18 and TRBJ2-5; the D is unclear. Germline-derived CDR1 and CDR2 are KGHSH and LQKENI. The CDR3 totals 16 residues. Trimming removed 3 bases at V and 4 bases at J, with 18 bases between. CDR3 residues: CASSPLPSRTVETQYF. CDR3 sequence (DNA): TGTGCCAGCTCACCCCTACCTTCGAGGACGGTAGAGACCCAGTACTTC.

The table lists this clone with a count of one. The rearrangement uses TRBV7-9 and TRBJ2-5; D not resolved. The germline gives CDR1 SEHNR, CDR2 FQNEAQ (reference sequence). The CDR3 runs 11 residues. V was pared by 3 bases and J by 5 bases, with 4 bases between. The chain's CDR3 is CASSFDETQYF. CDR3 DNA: TGTGCCAGCAGCTTTGACGAGACCCAGTACTTC.

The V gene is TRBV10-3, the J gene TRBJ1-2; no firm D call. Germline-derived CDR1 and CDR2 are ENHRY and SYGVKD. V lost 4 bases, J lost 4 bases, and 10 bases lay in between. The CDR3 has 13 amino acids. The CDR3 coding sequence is TGTGCCATCAGTGTCGGCCGGATCTATGGCTACACCTTC. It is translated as CAISVGRIYGYTF.

This chain's CDR3 is CASSPRGGVPYGYTF. CDR3 DNA: TGCGCCAGCAGCCCAAGGGGAGGGGTTCCTTATGGCTACACCTTC. V usage is TRBV4-1 and J usage is TRBJ1-2; D is possibly TRBD1 (5 bases). The length of the CDR3 is 15 residues. CDR1 MGHRA and CDR2 YSYEKL come from the germline V gene. Trimming took off 4 bases at V and 5 bases at J, with 17 bases between the two ends.

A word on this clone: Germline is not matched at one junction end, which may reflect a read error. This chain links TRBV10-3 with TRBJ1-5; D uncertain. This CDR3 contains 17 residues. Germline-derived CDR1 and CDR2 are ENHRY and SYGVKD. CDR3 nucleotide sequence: TGTGCCAGCAGTAGATTGGGGTCCAGCCTTGCCCTTCAGCCCCAGCATTTT. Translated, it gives CASSRLGSSLALQPQHF.

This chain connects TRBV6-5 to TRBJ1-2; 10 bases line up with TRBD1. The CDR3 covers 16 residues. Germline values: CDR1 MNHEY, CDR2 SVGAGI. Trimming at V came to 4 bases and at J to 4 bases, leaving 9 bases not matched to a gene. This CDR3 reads CASSSPTGTGAYGYTF. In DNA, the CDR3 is TGTGCCAGCAGTTCTCCCACCGGGACAGGGGCCTATGGCTACACCTTC.

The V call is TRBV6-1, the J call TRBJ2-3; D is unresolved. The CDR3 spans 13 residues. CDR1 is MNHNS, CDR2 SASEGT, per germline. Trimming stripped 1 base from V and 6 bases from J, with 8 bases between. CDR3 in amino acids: CASSEDIVDTQYF. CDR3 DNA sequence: TGTGCCAGCAGTGAAGACATAGTGGATACGCAGTATTTT.